A single sample gave rise to the 14 T cell receptor beta chains below, sequenced in a study of shared clonotypes between healthy human individuals. TCRdb's copy holds only in-frame clones and misses some; the assay was immunoSEQ multiplex PCR. The table lists around 510,000 clones, around three quarters of them singletons. The material sequenced was PBMCs. These receptors originate from a woman aged 40 to 50 in good health. Some clones in this sample may be carry-over from other donors' samples.

This clone occurred many times. V gene TRBV25-1 combines with J gene TRBJ2-1, with 9 bases matching TRBD2. This CDR3 contains 15 residues. Per the germline V gene, CDR1 is MGHDK and CDR2 is SYGVNS. V lost 2 bases to trimming and J lost 4 bases; unmatched junction nucleotides: 3. The DNA for the CDR3 is TGTGCCAGCAGTGAACGAAGCGGGAGGTACAATGAGCAGTTCTTC. This gives the protein CASSERSGRYNEQFF.

The V and J genes are TRBV19 and TRBJ1-5; tentatively, D is TRBD1 (5 bases). The CDR3 length is 13 residues. V was cut by 5 bases and J by 3 bases, with 8 bases left in between. The germline CDR1 and CDR2 sequences are LNHDA and SQIVND (reference sequence). CDR3 coding DNA: TGTGCCAGTAGTGCCGGGGCCAATCAGCCCCAGCATTTT. Translation: CASSAGANQPQHF.

This clone was picked up a small number of times. V and J are TRBV6-4 and TRBJ2-3, with 10 bases fitting TRBD2. Germline V gene data show CDR1 as MRHNA and CDR2 as SNTAGT. V was clipped by 5 bases and J by 5 bases; unmatched bases: 10. The CDR3 has 16 residues. The CDR3 sequence is CASSLAGEGGQDTQYF. DNA for the CDR3: TGTGCCAGCAGTCTAGCGGGAGAGGGAGGGCAAGATACGCAGTATTTT.

This clone showed up just once. With a much larger clone just one base away, this may be a read error. The chain is built from TRBV6-1 and TRBJ1-1; TRBD1 matches 10 bases. V lost 6 bases and J lost 4; bases outside the gene matches: 2. Germline V gene sequence: CDR1 MNHNS, CDR2 SASEGT. The CDR3 totals 13 residues. CDR3 residues: CASRTGGGTEAFF. In nucleotides, the CDR3 is TGTGCCAGCAGGACAGGGGGCGGCACTGAAGCTTTCTTT.

The CDR3 DNA reads as TGTGCCAGCAGTAAACCCCCGGATACAGGAGCCTACGAGCAGTACTTC. Translated: CASSKPPDTGAYEQYF. J is TRBJ2-7 and V is TRBV6-6; possibly TRBD1 for D (5 bases). V lost 5 bases and J 2 bases, leaving 19 bases between the germline ends. The CDR3 is 16 amino acids. Per the germline V gene, CDR1 is MNHNY and CDR2 is SVGAGI (reference sequence).

The J gene is TRBJ2-2, the V gene TRBV7-3; the match to TRBD2 covers 10 bases. J gave up 2 bases and V 0 bases, and 12 bases lay outside the gene matches. Germline V gene sequence: CDR1 SGHTA, CDR2 FQGTGA. The CDR3 runs 20 residues. The CDR3 loop is CASSLTPSLAGDPNTGELFF. In DNA, the CDR3 is TGTGCCAGCAGCTTAACTCCCTCGCTAGCGGGAGATCCTAACACCGGGGAGCTGTTTTTT.

Of note for this clone: The identical CDR3 is also encoded by other nucleotide sequences in the sample. The rearrangement joins TRBV5-1 to TRBJ1-4; D is possibly TRBD1 (6 bases). Germline CDR1 reads SGHRS; CDR2 reads YFSETQ. V shed 1 base and J shed 6 bases, with 10 bases lying between them. This CDR3 region has 14 residues. CDR3 residues: CASSLTGWDEKLFF. The CDR3 nucleotides are TGCGCCAGCAGCTTGACAGGGTGGGATGAAAAACTGTTTTTT.

J is TRBJ2-1 and V is TRBV28, with TRBD1 as a possible D gene (5 bases). CDR3 length: 14 residues. The V gene lost 5 bases and the J gene lost 5 bases, with 13 bases spanning the gap. CDR1 is MDHEN, CDR2 SYDVKM, per germline. The CDR3 coding sequence is TGTGCCAGCAGTCCTATGGACATTGACAATGAGCAGTTCTTC. Amino acids: CASSPMDIDNEQFF.

The chain carries TRBV7-9 and TRBJ1-3; D not certain. Germline V CDR1 and CDR2: SEHNR, FQNEAQ (reference sequence). This CDR3 has 15 residues. The V and J ends lost 1 base and 4 bases respectively, with 11 bases between them. The CDR3 DNA reads TGTGCCAGCAGCTTAGAATTCTCGGCCGGAAACACCATATATTTT. Amino acid sequence: CASSLEFSAGNTIYF.

The chain has TRBV10-3 and TRBJ1-5, with 7 positions matching TRBD1. V lost 11 bases to trimming and J lost 4 bases; unmatched junction nucleotides: 8. The length of the CDR3 is 13 residues. Germline V gives CDR1 ENHRY, CDR2 SYGVKD. CDR3 protein: CAARTGLNQPQHF. The CDR3 DNA reads TGTGCCGCCAGGACAGGATTAAATCAGCCCCAGCATTTT.

The rearrangement joins TRBV6-6 to TRBJ2-5; D is unclear. The J call is doubtful: the DNA matches TRBJ2-7 better. The length of the CDR3 is 12 residues. Germline loops: CDR1 MNHNY, CDR2 SVGAGI (reference sequence). The chain's CDR3 is CASRSPSYEQYF. The CDR3, as DNA: TGTGCCAGCAGGTCCCCCTCGTACGAGCAGTACTTC.

This clone showed up just once. This same CDR3 is encoded by further DNA sequences in the sample. This chain links TRBV5-1 with TRBJ1-2; the D gene is possibly TRBD1 (5 bases). Trimming pared 0 bases from V and 4 bases from J, leaving 10 bases between. The germline V gene has CDR1 SGHRS and CDR2 YFSETQ. The CDR3 length is 14 residues. Here the CDR3 DNA reads TGCGCCAGCAGCTTGGGCGACAGAGGCTATGGCTACACCTTC. Translation gives CASSLGDRGYGYTF. The full variable domain, with the rest looked up from reference TRBV5-1 and TRBJ1-2, is KAGVTQTPRYLIKTRGQQVTLSCSPISGHRSVSWYQQTPGQGLQFLFEYFSETQRNKGNFPGRFSGRQFSNSRSEMNVSTLELGDSALYLCASSLGDRGYGYTFGSGTRLTVV.

This chain uses TRBV15 with TRBJ1-5; tentative D call: TRBD1 (5 bases). V was cut by 0 bases and J by 1 base, with 13 bases left in between. There are 17 residues in the CDR3. From germline, CDR1 is LNHNV and CDR2 YYDKDF (reference sequence). The CDR3 DNA sequence: TGTGCCACCAGCAGAGATCGAGGGGATCGGAGCAATCAGCCCCAGCATTTT. It is translated as CATSRDRGDRSNQPQHF. The entire variable domain, with the rest obtained from reference TRBV15 and TRBJ1-5, is as follows: DAMVIQNPRYQVTQFGKPVTLSCSQTLNHNVMYWYQQKSSQAPKLLFHYYDKDFNNEADTPDNFQSRRPNTSFCFLDIRSPGLGDTAMYLCATSRDRGDRSNQPQHFGDGTRLSIL.

The DNA for the CDR3 is TGTGCCATCAGTTATACAGGGCCTTTCTATGGCTACACCTTC. It specifies CAISYTGPFYGYTF. This chain uses TRBV10-3 with TRBJ1-2, with D possibly TRBD1 on 6 matching bases. The V and J ends lost 5 bases and 4 bases respectively, with 14 bases between them. The CDR3 consists of 14 residues. CDR1 is ENHRY and CDR2 is SYGVKD in the germline V gene.